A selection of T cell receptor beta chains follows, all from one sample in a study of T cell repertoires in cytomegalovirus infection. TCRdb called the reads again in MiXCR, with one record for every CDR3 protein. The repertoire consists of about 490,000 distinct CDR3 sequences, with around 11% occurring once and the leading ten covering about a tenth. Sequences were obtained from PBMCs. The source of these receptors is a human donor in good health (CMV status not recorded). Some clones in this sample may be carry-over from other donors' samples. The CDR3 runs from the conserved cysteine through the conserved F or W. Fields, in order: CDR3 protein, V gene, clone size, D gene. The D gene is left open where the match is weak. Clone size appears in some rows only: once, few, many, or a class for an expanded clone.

CDR3: CASSLQGLPYEQYF; V: TRBV12-3/TRBV12-4; size: many; D: .
CDR3: CASSPYRDSYNEQFF; V: TRBV7-9; size: many; D: .
CDR3: CASSPWDRSTDTQYF; V: TRBV7-6; size: many; D: TRBD1
CDR3: CASSLRLAGVSGANVLTF; V: TRBV7-6; size: many; D: TRBD2
CDR3: CASSPAGGVYGYTF; V: TRBV11-2; size: many; D: .
CDR3: CASTSRGGRGSPLHF; V: TRBV6-2/TRBV6-3; size: many; D: .
CDR3: CASSHSGGAADTQYF; V: TRBV6-4; size: .; D: TRBD2
CDR3: CASSEQGPQETQYF; V: TRBV19; size: many; D: .
CDR3: CASSLGSPAANTEAFF; V: TRBV7-6; size: many; D: .
CDR3: CSVARGLETDEQYF; V: TRBV29-1; size: many; D: TRBD1
CDR3: CASTLLREGYNEQFF; V: TRBV28; size: many; D: TRBD2
CDR3: CSAREKAGGYEQYF; V: TRBV20-1; size: .; D: .
CDR3: CASSEAGSGWQFF; V: TRBV9; size: .; D: .
CDR3: CASSRMANTEAFF; V: TRBV5-4; size: many; D: .
CDR3: CASSNLGDDYTF; V: TRBV18; size: few; D: .
CDR3: CASTNPRLAGGPREQYF; V: TRBV6-6; size: many; D: TRBD2
CDR3: CASSSTGRRSPWGYNEQFF; V: TRBV12-3/TRBV12-4; size: many; D: .
CDR3: CASSSRTRTDTQYF; V: TRBV5-4; size: .; D: .
CDR3: CSALASSTNTQYF; V: TRBV29-1; size: few; D: .
CDR3: CASSLEGGAAVEKLFF; V: TRBV7-9; size: many; D: TRBD1
CDR3: CAAWLGQGRKANEQFF; V: TRBV6-4; size: .; D: .
CDR3: CASASGDSSTYEQYF; V: TRBV7-9; size: many; D: .
CDR3: CATSDGTSGLTGELFF; V: TRBV24-1; size: few; D: TRBD2
CDR3: CASPRSRNTEAFF; V: TRBV2; size: few; D: .
CDR3: CASRRDRVTGELFF; V: TRBV27; size: .; D: TRBD1
CDR3: CASSFFGQGAMNTEAFF; V: TRBV28; size: .; D: .
CDR3: CASSQVFTGGMNTEAFF; V: TRBV4-1; size: many; D: .
CDR3: CSARDRTTNEKLFF; V: TRBV20-1; size: .; D: .
CDR3: CASSDRTGGFGYTF; V: TRBV6-1; size: many; D: TRBD1
CDR3: CAWWKGGNTEAFF; V: TRBV30; size: few; D: .
CDR3: CASRPGLAGEDTQYF; V: TRBV6-5; size: few; D: TRBD2
CDR3: CASSPTPGNSPLHF; V: TRBV3-1; size: many; D: .
CDR3: CASSSGLSNEQYF; V: TRBV5-1; size: few; D: .
CDR3: CSARNPGTGYTF; V: TRBV20-1; size: few; D: .
CDR3: CASSPSRLAGADTQYF; V: TRBV28; size: many; D: TRBD2
CDR3: CASSSETSVPYF; V: TRBV7-9; size: many; D: TRBD2
CDR3: CASSRTSGVTDTQYF; V: TRBV7-2; size: many; D: TRBD2
CDR3: CASSDGVGNEQFF; V: TRBV6-1; size: many; D: .
CDR3: CAWSGQLKNQPQHF; V: TRBV30; size: .; D: .
CDR3: CASSQGPSRGTEAFF; V: TRBV4-1; size: many; D: .
CDR3: CASSATGQGRGYTF; V: TRBV6-1; size: .; D: TRBD1
CDR3: CASSYSSFDGPQHF; V: TRBV6-2/TRBV6-3; size: many; D: .
CDR3: CASSLSGLAGDTVNNEQFF; V: TRBV7-3; size: many; D: TRBD2
CDR3: CASSLGQGALGYTF; V: TRBV5-4; size: many; D: TRBD1
CDR3: CASSLLWGARNTIYF; V: TRBV5-6; size: few; D: .
CDR3: CASSYRNTGELFF; V: TRBV5-1; size: many; D: .
CDR3: CAISLQGGNQPQHF; V: TRBV10-3; size: many; D: .
CDR3: CASSEARETNTEAFF; V: TRBV2; size: .; D: .
CDR3: CASRKGAEAFF; V: TRBV3-1; size: many; D: .
CDR3: CASSTDLSYEQYF; V: TRBV5-5; size: many; D: .
CDR3: CASSSVGEEETQYF; V: TRBV5-1; size: .; D: .
CDR3: CASRGAPEAFF; V: TRBV19; size: .; D: .
CDR3: CASSLDNEQFF; V: TRBV7-6; size: many; D: .
CDR3: CASSLWPWGTEAFF; V: TRBV27; size: many; D: .
CDR3: CASSKGLAGGPEQFF; V: TRBV19; size: few; D: TRBD2
CDR3: CASSQVTGGGQPQHF; V: TRBV4-2; size: many; D: TRBD1
CDR3: CATYFLPGGREYGYTF; V: TRBV25-1; size: many; D: .